These T cell receptor beta chains were read from a single sample in a study of identifying expanded T cells in peripheral blood. This table comes from immunoSEQ multiplex PCR, and its TCRdb copy is limited to in-frame clones, with some not included. The table shows around 120,000 clones, with around four fifths occurring only once. Source material: blood. All receptors come from a person aged 18 to 69 in good health. CDR3s leave out the opening cysteine and the closing phenylalanine or tryptophan.

V	J	length	CDR3
TRBV27	TRBJ1-1	10	ASSFTTGRAF
TRBV5-1	TRBJ1-6	12	ASSLQSFNSPLH
TRBV18	TRBJ1-1	11	ASSPAGYTEAF
TRBV4-3	TRBJ2-7	14	ASSQDTGGGNYEQY
TRBV19	TRBJ2-7	12	ASSIRTGIGEQY
TRBV4-3	TRBJ2-2	13	ASSPTSGDTGELF
TRBV6-1	TRBJ1-5	11	ASSENRAQPQH
TRBV4-1	TRBJ1-5	14	ASSQLHGAAISPQH
TRBV30	TRBJ1-5	11	AWSIGAQGPQH
TRBV18	TRBJ1-2	11	ASSPEQGNGYT
TRBV18	TRBJ1-5	14	ASSPPGSDSNQPQH
TRBV28	TRBJ1-1	12	ASSHRGLNTEAF
TRBV6-5	TRBJ1-1	10	ASSSPPLEAF
TRBV7-2	TRBJ2-3	10	ASSLSRDTQY
TRBV9	TRBJ2-5	13	ASSPAALGEETQY
TRBV7-8	TRBJ2-1	12	ASSLRRDRNEQF